The 8 T cell receptor beta chains listed next were all sequenced from one sample in a study of cytomegalovirus exposure and HLA in healthy donors. PCR used 60 Vbeta primers and 13 Jbeta primers. Sequencing used immunoSEQ multiplex PCR; TCRdb keeps in-frame clones, though not all of them. The repertoire consists of 150,000 to 200,000 clones, with 75% to 85% occurring once and the leading ten covering under 2%. Material for sequencing was PBMCs. These receptors all stem from a woman aged 18-30 years in good health and CMV-seronegative.

The chain links TRBV19 to TRBJ2-1, with TRBD2 matching 10 bases. This CDR3 region has 17 residues. The germline V gene encodes CDR1 LNHDA and CDR2 SQIVND (reference sequence). After removal of 1 base from V and 0 bases from J, the junction contained 3 bases not matched to a gene. The CDR3 region is CASSIGSSGSSYNEQFF. The CDR3 region has the DNA TGTGCCAGTAGTATAGGCTCTAGCGGGAGCTCCTACAATGAGCAGTTCTTC.

The chain has TRBV5-6 and TRBJ1-5; D remains ambiguous. V was pared by 3 bases and J by 1 base, with 14 bases between. Germline V gene lookup returns CDR1 SGHDT and CDR2 YYEEEE. The length of the CDR3 is 16 residues. The CDR3 loop is CASSSSLSTSNQPQHF. The CDR3 DNA sequence: TGTGCCAGCAGCTCCAGTTTAAGTACGAGCAATCAGCCCCAGCATTTT. The variable domain in full, completed from reference TRBV5-6 and TRBJ1-5, reads DAGVTQSPTHLIKTRGQQVTLRCSPKSGHDTVSWYQQALGQGPQFIFQYYEEEERQRGNFPDRFSGHQFPNYSSELNVNALLLGDSALYLCASSSSLSTSNQPQHFGDGTRLSIL.

V usage is TRBV4-2 and J usage is TRBJ2-1, with 11 bases fitting TRBD2. V was pared by 0 bases and J by 6 bases, with 4 bases of the junction left unmatched. The CDR3 loop spans 16 amino acids. CDR1 is LGHNA, CDR2 YNFKEQ, per germline. CDR3 protein: CASSQDLAGGINEQFF. CDR3 bases: TGTGCCAGCAGCCAAGATCTAGCGGGGGGAATCAATGAGCAGTTCTTC.

The V and J genes are TRBV19 and TRBJ1-5, with 10 bases aligning to TRBD1. Germline V gene sequence: CDR1 LNHDA, CDR2 SQIVND (reference sequence). The CDR3 is 15 residues long. V shed 6 bases, J shed 5 bases, and the junction held 7 bases outside the gene matches. The CDR3: CASSTDRGFYQPQHF. Here the CDR3 DNA reads TGTGCCAGTAGCACGGACAGGGGGTTCTATCAGCCCCAGCATTTT.

CDR3 loop: CASSPPGLGGETQYF. Written as DNA, the CDR3 is TGTGCCAGCTCACCACCGGGACTAGGTGGGGAGACCCAGTACTTC. The V call is TRBV18, the J call TRBJ2-5, with TRBD2 identical over 8 bases. V lost 0 bases to trimming and J lost 5 bases; unmatched junction nucleotides: 5. The germline V gene encodes CDR1 KGHSH and CDR2 LQKENI. The CDR3 is made up of 15 amino acids. The full variable domain, its missing parts supplied by reference TRBV18 and TRBJ2-5, is NAGVMQNPRHLVRRRGQEARLRCSPMKGHSHVYWYRQLPEEGLKFMVYLQKENIIDESGMPKERFSAEFPKEGPSILRIQQVVRGDSAAYFCASSPPGLGGETQYFGPGTRLLVL.

This chain joins TRBV28 and TRBJ1-1; 10 bases map to TRBD1. V lost 5 bases to trimming and J lost 5 bases; unmatched junction nucleotides: 14. Germline V gene sequence: CDR1 MDHEN, CDR2 SYDVKM. The CDR3 runs to 17 residues. In nucleotides, the CDR3 is TGTGCCAGCAGTACATTAGCCGACAGGGGGCTGGGGACTGAAGCTTTCTTT. This translates into CASSTLADRGLGTEAFF.

V gene TRBV6-5 combines with J gene TRBJ1-6; 7 bases agree with TRBD1. CDR1 and CDR2 from the germline V gene are MNHEY and SVGAGI. The ends lost 7 bases at V and 6 bases at J; junction bases unmatched: 9. CDR3 length equals 15 residues. The CDR3 nucleotides are TGTGCCAGCAAGGCTCAGACAGGGTTTAATTCACCCCTCCACTTT. Translating it yields CASKAQTGFNSPLHF.

This rearrangement joins TRBV4-2 to TRBJ1-6, with TRBD1 matching 9 bases. Germline trimming cut 0 bases from V and 9 bases from J; bases unmatched to any gene: 6. The V gene's germline CDR1 is LGHNA and CDR2 YNFKEQ. CDR3 length: 16 residues. CDR3 in DNA: TGTGCCAGCAGCCAAGACGTTCGGACAGGGGCTTCACCCCTCCACTTT. Translation gives CASSQDVRTGASPLHF.